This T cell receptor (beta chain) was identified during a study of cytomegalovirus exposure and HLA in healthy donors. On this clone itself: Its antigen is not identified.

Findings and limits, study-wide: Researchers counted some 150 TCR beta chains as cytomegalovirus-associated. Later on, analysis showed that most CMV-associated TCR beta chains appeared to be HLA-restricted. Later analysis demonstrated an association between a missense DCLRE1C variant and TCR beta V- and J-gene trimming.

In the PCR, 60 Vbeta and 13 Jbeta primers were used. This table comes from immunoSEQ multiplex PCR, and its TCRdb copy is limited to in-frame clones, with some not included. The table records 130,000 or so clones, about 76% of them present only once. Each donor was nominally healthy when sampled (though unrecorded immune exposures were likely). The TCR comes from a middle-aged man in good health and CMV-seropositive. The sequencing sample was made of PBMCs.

The CDR3 region is CASTLGQGNSNQPQHF. The CDR3 region has the DNA TGTGCCAGTACCTTAGGACAGGGGAATAGCAATCAGCCCCAGCATTTT. The chain links TRBV19 to TRBJ1-5; TRBD1 matches 9 bases. CDR1 is LNHDA, CDR2 SQIVND, per germline (reference sequence). The CDR3 length is 16 residues. The V and J ends lost 7 bases and 0 bases, in that order; junction bases with no gene match: 7. The entire variable domain, with the rest obtained from reference TRBV19 and TRBJ1-5, is as follows: DGGITQSPKYLFRKEGQNVTLSCEQNLNHDAMYWYRQDPGQGLRLIYYSQIVNDFQKGDIAEGYSVSREKKESFPLTVTSAQKNPTAFYLCASTLGQGNSNQPQHFGDGTRLSIL.